Listed below are T cell receptor beta chains from one sample, sequenced in a study of PD-L1 blockade in urothelial cancer. TCRdb's copy holds only in-frame clones and misses some; the assay was immunoSEQ multiplex PCR. The sample contains fewer than 50,000 clones, 79% of which appear only once. Specimen: PBMCs, collected around atezolizumab (anti-PD-L1) treatment. The receptors were gathered from an older man with urothelial cancer. Both conserved end residues are part of each CDR3. The order of the fields is J gene, V gene, CDR3 protein.

>TRBJ1-2|TRBV10-3
CAISPAGTGDYGYTF
>TRBJ2-7|TRBV10-3
CAISDSGGYEQYF
>TRBJ1-1|TRBV28
CASSPQALNTEAFF
>TRBJ1-1|TRBV9
CASSPSMGQVNTEAFF
>TRBJ2-2|TRBV14
CASSQNQASTGELFF
>TRBJ2-1|TRBV11-2
CASSPTSGGYNEQFF
>TRBJ1-2|TRBV7-2
CASSLAGQGAVDYGYTF
>TRBJ2-5|TRBV7-6
CASSLGVEETQYF
>TRBJ1-1|TRBV5-1
CASSTQTANTEAFF
>TRBJ2-5|TRBV7-3
CASSKTGTRPKETQYF
>TRBJ1-2|TRBV28
CASSPLGTPGRYGYTF
>TRBJ2-7|TRBV28
CASSPLWLADTYEQYF
>TRBJ2-7|TRBV7-9
CASRPDRGRAYEQYF
>TRBJ2-1|TRBV11-2
CASSPRGEQFF
>TRBJ2-3|TRBV18
CASSPSPRAGGSTDTQYF
>TRBJ2-1|TRBV9
CASSVASSGYYNEQFF
>TRBJ2-7|TRBV5-5
CASSPEAEFSYEQYF
>TRBJ1-5|TRBV19
CASSWGDSRGQPQHF
>TRBJ2-3|TRBV27
CASSRYRPSTDTQYF
>TRBJ2-3|TRBV6-6
CASRPPSGSSADTQYF
>TRBJ2-1|TRBV19
CASSMNLRNEQFF
>TRBJ1-2|TRBV19
CASTSEAGNYGYTF
>TRBJ2-1|TRBV19
CASSIGLAGEQFF
>TRBJ2-3|TRBV6-4
CASSVGGRAGDTQYF
>TRBJ2-5|TRBV4-1
CASSPSPLAGGIQYF
>TRBJ2-7|TRBV28
CASRLSGTSVYEQYF
>TRBJ2-2|TRBV11-3
CASSPSLETGELFF
>TRBJ1-5|TRBV28
CASSLGQGGQPQHF
>TRBJ2-3|TRBV29-1
CSVEGREATDTQYF
>TRBJ2-7|TRBV5-1
CASSLAGVGEQYF
>TRBJ1-1|TRBV12-2
CASRPKGRRACRGVKMNTEAFF
>TRBJ2-7|TRBV11-2
CASGPYEQYF
>TRBJ1-1|TRBV7-3
CASSKDTNTEAFF
>TRBJ1-1|TRBV18
CASSPFEGVAFF
>TRBJ2-5|TRBV9
CASSPSPDSQETQYF
>TRBJ2-2|TRBV28
CASLKEVNTGELFF
>TRBJ1-2|TRBV28
CASSTPSEYSNYGYTF
>TRBJ2-5|TRBV30
CAWSVRLGQRETQYF
>TRBJ1-5|TRBV18
CASSPSGTGVNQPQHF
>TRBJ2-7|TRBV5-6
CASSSVGGLISYEQYF
>TRBJ2-2|TRBV19
CASSLTGELFF